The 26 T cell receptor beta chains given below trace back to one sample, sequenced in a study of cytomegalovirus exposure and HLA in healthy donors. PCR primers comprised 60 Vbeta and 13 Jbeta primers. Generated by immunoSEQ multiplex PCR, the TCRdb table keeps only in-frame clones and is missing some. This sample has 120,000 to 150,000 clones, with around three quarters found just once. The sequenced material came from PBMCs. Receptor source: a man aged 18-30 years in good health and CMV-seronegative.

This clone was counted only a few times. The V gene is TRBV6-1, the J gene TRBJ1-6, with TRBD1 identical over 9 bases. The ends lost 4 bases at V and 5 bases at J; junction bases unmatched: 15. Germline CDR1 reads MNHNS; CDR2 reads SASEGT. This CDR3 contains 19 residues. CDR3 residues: CASSVRDRADRLNNSPLHF. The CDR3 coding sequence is TGTGCCAGCAGTGTCCGGGACAGGGCCGACCGGCTTAATAATTCACCCCTCCACTTT.

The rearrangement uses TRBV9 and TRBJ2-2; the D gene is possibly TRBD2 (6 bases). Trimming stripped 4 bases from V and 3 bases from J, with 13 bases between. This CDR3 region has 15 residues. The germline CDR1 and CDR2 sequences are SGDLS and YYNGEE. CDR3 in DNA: TGTGCCAGCAGCCAAAGGAGGGAGTACACCGGGGAGCTGTTTTTT. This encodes CASSQRREYTGELFF.

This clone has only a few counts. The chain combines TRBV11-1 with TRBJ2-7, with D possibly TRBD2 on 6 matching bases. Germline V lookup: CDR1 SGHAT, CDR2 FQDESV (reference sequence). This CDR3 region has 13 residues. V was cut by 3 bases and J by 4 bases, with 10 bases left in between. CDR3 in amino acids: CASSLRGGYEQYF. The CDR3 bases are TGTGCCAGCAGCTTGCGGGGCGGGTACGAGCAGTACTTC. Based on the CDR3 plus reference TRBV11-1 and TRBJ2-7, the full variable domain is EAEVAQSPRYKITEKSQAVAFWCDPISGHATLYWYRQILGQGPELLVQFQDESVVDDSQLPKDRFSAERLKGVDSTLKIQPAELGDSAMYLCASSLRGGYEQYFGPGTRLTVT.

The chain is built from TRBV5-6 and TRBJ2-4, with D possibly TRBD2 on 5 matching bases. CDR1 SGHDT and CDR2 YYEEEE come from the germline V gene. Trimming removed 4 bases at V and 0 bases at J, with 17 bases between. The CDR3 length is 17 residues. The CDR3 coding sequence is TGTGCCAGCAGCCCCACCGGGAAGAGGGTAGCCAAAAACATTCAGTACTTC. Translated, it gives CASSPTGKRVAKNIQYF.

The CDR3 nucleotides read TGTGCCAGCAGCTTGGACCGGACAGGGGCTAACACCATATATTTT. Protein product: CASSLDRTGANTIYF. V usage is TRBV7-8 and J usage is TRBJ1-3; 9 nucleotides match TRBD1. CDR1 and CDR2 (germline): SGHVS, FQNEAQ. Losses at the gene ends were 3 bases for V and 7 bases for J; bases not matched to a gene: 7. The CDR3 runs to 15 residues.

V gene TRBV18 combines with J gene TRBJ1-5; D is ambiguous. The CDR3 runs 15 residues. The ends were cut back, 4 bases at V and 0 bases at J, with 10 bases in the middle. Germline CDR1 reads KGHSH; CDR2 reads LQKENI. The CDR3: CASSLERDSNQPQHF. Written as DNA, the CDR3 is TGTGCCAGCTCACTTGAAAGAGATAGCAATCAGCCCCAGCATTTT.

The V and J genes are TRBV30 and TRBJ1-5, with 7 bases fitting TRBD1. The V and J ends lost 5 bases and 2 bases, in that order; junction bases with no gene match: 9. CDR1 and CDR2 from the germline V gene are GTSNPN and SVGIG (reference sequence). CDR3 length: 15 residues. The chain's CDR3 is CAWDPGQTGNQPQHF. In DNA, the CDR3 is TGTGCCTGGGATCCGGGACAGACCGGCAATCAGCCCCAGCATTTT.

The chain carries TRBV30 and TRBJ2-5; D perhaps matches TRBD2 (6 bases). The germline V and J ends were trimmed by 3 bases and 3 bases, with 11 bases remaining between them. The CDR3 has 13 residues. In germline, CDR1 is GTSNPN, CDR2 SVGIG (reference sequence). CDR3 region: CAWSGSGKETQYF. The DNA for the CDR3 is TGTGCCTGGAGCGGTAGCGGAAAAGAGACCCAGTACTTC.

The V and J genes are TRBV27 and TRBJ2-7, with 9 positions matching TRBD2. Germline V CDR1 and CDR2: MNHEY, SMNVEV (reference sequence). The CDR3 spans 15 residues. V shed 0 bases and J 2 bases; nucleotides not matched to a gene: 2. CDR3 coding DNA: TGTGCCAGCAGTTTATCGCGGGGGGGTGCCTACGAGCAGTACTTC. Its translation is CASSLSRGGAYEQYF.

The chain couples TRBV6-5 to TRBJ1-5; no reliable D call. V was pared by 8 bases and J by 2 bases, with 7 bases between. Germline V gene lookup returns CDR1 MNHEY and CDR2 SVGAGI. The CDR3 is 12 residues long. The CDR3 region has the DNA TGTGCCAGCTGTCGGGGCAATCAGCCCCAGCATTTT. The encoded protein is CASCRGNQPQHF.

The CDR3 DNA follows: TGTGCCAGCAGTGAAGGGACACTGAATGAAAAACTGTTTTTT. Translating it yields CASSEGTLNEKLFF. The chain couples TRBV25-1 to TRBJ1-4; possible D gene TRBD1, 6 bases. The CDR3 is 14 residues long. V lost 2 bases and J 5 bases, leaving 9 bases between the germline ends. Germline CDR1 reads MGHDK; CDR2 reads SYGVNS.

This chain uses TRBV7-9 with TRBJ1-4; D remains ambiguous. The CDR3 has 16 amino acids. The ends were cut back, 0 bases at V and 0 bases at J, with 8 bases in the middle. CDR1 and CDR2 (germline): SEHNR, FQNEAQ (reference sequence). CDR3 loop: CASSLALGATNEKLFF. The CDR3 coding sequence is TGTGCCAGCAGCTTAGCCCTAGGTGCAACTAATGAAAAACTGTTTTTT.

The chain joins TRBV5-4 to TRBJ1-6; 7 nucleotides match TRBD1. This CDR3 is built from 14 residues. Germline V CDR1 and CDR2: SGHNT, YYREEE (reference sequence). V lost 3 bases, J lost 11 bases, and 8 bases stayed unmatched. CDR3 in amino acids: CASSSTTRGTPLHF. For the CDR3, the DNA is TGTGCCAGCAGCTCTACGACCAGGGGGACACCCCTCCACTTT.

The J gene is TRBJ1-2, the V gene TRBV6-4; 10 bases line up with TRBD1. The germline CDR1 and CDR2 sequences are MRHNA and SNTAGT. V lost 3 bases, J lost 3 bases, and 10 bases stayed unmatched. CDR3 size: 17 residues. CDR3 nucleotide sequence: TGTGCCAGCAGTGAGAGAGGCGGACAGGGGGTCCACTATGGCTACACCTTC. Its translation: CASSERGGQGVHYGYTF.

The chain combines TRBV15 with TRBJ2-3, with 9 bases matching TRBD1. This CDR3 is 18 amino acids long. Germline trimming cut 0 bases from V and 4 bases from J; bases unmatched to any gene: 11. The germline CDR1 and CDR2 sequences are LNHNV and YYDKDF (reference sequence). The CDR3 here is CATSRDLFVGQGADTQYF. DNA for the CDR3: TGTGCCACCAGCAGAGATCTTTTTGTGGGACAGGGTGCAGATACGCAGTATTTT. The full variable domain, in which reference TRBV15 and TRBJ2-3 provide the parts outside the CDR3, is DAMVIQNPRYQVTQFGKPVTLSCSQTLNHNVMYWYQQKSSQAPKLLFHYYDKDFNNEADTPDNFQSRRPNTSFCFLDIRSPGLGDTAMYLCATSRDLFVGQGADTQYFGPGTRLTVL.

CDR3 coding DNA: TGTGCCAGCAGTTTATTGGGACAGAAGAGCTACGAGCAGTACTTC. Translated: CASSLLGQKSYEQYF. V usage is TRBV27 and J usage is TRBJ2-7; 7 nucleotides line up with TRBD1. The CDR3 is 15 residues long. Trimming took 1 base from V and 3 from J; bases not matched to a gene: 6. Germline values: CDR1 MNHEY, CDR2 SMNVEV (reference sequence).

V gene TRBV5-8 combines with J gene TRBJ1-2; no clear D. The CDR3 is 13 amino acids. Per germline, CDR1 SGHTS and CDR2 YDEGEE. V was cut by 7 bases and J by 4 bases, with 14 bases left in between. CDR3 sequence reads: CASQTRRVYGYTF. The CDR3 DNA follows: TGTGCCAGCCAGACCCGGAGGGTCTATGGCTACACCTTC.

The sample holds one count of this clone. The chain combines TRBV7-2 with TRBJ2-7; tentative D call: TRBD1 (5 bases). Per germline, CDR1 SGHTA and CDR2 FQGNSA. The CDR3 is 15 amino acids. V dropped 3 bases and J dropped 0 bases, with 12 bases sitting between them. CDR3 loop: CASSFLTASSYEQYF. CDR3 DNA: TGTGCCAGCAGCTTCCTGACAGCTAGCTCCTACGAGCAGTACTTC.

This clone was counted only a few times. CDR3 in DNA: TGTGCCAGCAGACAGGGAGGCAATCAGCCCCAGCATTTT. It codes for CASRQGGNQPQHF. This chain connects TRBV27 to TRBJ1-5; D possibly corresponds to TRBD1 (6 bases). V was trimmed by 6 bases and J by 2 bases, leaving 8 bases between them. The CDR3 totals 13 residues. Germline loops: CDR1 MNHEY, CDR2 SMNVEV (reference sequence).

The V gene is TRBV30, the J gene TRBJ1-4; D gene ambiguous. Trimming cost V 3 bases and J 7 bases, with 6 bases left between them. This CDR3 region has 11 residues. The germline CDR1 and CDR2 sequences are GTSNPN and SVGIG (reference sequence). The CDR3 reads CAWRVGEKLFF. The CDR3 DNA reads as TGTGCCTGGAGAGTCGGTGAAAAACTGTTTTTT.

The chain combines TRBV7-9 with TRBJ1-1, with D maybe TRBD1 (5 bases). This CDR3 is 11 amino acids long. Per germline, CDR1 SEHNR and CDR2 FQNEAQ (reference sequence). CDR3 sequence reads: CSCGTNTEAFF. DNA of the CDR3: TGTTCCTGCGGGACGAACACTGAAGCTTTCTTT.

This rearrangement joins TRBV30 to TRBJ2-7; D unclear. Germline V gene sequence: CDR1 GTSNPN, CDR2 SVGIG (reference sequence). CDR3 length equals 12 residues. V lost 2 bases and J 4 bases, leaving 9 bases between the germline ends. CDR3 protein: CAWSPQAYEQYF. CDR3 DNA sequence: TGTGCCTGGAGTCCCCAGGCGTACGAGCAGTACTTC. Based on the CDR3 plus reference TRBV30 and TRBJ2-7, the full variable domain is SQTIHQWPATLVQPVGSPLSLECTVEGTSNPNLYWYRQAAGRGLQLLFYSVGIGQISSEVPQNLSASRPQDRQFILSSKKLLLSDSGFYLCAWSPQAYEQYFGPGTRLTVT.

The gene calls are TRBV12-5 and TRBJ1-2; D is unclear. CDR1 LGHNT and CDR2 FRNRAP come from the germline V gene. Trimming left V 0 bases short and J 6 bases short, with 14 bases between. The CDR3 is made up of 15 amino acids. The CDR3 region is CASGLVQGHGDGYTF. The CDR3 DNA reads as TGTGCTAGTGGTTTGGTACAAGGTCACGGGGATGGCTACACCTTC.

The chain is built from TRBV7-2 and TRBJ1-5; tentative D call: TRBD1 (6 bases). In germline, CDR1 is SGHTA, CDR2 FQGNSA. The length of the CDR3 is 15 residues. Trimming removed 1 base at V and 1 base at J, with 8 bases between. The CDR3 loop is CASSLGTGSNQPQHF. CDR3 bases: TGTGCCAGCAGCTTAGGAACAGGGAGCAATCAGCCCCAGCATTTT.

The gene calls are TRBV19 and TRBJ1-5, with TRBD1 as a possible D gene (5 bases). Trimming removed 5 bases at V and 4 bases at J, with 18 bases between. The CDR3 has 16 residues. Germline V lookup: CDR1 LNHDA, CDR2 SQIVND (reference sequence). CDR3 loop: CASSPRAGLLNQPQHF. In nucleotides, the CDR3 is TGTGCCAGTAGTCCCCGGGCGGGACTCCTGAATCAGCCCCAGCATTTT.

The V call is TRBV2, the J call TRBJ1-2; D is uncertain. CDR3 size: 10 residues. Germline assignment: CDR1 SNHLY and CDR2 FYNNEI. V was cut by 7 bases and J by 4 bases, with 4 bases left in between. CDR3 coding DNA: TGTGCCAGCAAAGCCTATGGCTACACCTTC. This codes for CASKAYGYTF.